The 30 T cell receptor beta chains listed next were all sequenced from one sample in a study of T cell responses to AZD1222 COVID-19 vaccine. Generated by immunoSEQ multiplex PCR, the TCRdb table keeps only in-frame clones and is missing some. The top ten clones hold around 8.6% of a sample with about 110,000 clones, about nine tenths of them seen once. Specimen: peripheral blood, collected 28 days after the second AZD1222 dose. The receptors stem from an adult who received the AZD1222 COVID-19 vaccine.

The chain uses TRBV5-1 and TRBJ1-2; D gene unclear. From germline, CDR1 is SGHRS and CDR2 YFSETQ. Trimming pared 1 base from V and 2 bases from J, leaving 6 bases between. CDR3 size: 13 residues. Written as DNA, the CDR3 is TGCGCCAGCAGCTTGCCAGGAAACTATGGCTACACCTTC. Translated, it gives CASSLPGNYGYTF.

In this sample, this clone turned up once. The CDR3 sequence is CASSQERIGVAQYF. As DNA, the CDR3 is TGCGCCAGCAGCCAAGAGAGAATCGGCGTGGCCCAGTACTTC. The V and J genes are TRBV4-1 and TRBJ2-5; D is ambiguous. There are 14 residues in the CDR3. Germline V lookup: CDR1 MGHRA, CDR2 YSYEKL. V lost 0 bases to trimming and J lost 9 bases, with 14 bases between them.

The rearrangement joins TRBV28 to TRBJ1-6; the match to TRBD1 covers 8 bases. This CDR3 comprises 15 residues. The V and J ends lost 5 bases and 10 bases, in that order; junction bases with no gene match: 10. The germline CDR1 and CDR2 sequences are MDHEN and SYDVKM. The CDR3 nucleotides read TGTGCCAGCAGTCCCCAGGACAGGGTAGGCTCACCCCTCCACTTT. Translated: CASSPQDRVGSPLHF.

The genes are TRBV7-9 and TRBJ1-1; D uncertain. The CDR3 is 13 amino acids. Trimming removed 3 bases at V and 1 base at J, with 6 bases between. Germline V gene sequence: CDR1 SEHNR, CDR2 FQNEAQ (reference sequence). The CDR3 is CASSFGKNTEAFF. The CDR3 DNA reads TGTGCCAGCAGCTTTGGAAAGAACACTGAAGCTTTCTTT.

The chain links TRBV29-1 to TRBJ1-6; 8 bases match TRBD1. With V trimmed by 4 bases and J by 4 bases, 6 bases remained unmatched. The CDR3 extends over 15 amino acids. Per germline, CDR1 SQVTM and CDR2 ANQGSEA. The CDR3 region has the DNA TGCAGCGTTGTGCCAGGGGGCAAATATAATTCACCCCTCCACTTT. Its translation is CSVVPGGKYNSPLHF.

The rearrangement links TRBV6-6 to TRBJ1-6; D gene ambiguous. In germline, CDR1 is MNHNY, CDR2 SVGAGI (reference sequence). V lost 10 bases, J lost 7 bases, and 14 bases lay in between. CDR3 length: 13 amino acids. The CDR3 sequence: CANRPGRNSPLHF. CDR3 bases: TGTGCCAATAGGCCAGGCAGGAATTCACCCCTCCACTTT.

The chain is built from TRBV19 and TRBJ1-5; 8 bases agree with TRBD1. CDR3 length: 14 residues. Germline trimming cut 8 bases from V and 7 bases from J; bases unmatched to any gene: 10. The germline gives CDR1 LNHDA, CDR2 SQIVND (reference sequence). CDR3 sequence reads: CASGQRTGNQPQHF. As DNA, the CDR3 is TGTGCCAGTGGCCAGAGGACAGGGAACCAGCCCCAGCATTTT.

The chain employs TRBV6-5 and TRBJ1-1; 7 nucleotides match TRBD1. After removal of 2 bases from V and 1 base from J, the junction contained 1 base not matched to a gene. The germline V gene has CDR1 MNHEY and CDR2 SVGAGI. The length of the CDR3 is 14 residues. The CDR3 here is CASSYQGGNTEAFF. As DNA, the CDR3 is TGTGCCAGCAGTTACCAGGGGGGGAACACTGAAGCTTTCTTT.

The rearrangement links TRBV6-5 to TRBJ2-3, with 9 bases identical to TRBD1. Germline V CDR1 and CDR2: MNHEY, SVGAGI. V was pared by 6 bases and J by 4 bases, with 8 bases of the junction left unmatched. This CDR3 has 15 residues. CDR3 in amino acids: CASRTGTGRADTQYF. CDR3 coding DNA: TGTGCCAGCAGAACAGGGACAGGGCGGGCAGATACGCAGTATTTT.

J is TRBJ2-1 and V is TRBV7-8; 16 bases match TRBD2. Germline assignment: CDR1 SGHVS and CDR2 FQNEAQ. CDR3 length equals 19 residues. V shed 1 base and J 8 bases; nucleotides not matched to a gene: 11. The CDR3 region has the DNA TGTGCCAGCAGCTTAGAAGGGGGACTAGCGGGAGGGCCGACGCATGAGCAGTTCTTC. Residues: CASSLEGGLAGGPTHEQFF.

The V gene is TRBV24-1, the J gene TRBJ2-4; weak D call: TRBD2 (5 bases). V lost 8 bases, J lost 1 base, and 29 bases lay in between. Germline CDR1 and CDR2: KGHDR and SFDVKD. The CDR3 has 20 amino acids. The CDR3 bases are TGTGCCACCACCCCCTGGGCGGGCAGACCCGCTAGCTGGGCCAAAAACATTCAGTACTTC. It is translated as CATTPWAGRPASWAKNIQYF.

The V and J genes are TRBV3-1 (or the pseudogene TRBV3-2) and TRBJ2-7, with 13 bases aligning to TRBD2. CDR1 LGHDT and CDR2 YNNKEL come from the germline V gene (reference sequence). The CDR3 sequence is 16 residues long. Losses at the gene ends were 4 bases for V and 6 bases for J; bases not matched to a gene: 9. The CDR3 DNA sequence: TGTGCCAGCAGCCGAGGGACTAGCGGGATAGGCTTCGAGCAGTACTTC. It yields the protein CASSRGTSGIGFEQYF.

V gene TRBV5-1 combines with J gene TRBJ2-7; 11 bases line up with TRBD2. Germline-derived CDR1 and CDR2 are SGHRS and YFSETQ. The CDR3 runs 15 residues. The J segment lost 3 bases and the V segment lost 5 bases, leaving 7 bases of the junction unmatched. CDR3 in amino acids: CASSNGLAGFYEQYF. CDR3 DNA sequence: TGCGCCAGCAGTAACGGACTAGCGGGCTTCTACGAGCAGTACTTC.

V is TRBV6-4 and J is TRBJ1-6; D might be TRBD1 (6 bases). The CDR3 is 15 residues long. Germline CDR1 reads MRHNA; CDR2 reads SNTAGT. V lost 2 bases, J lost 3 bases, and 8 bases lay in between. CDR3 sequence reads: CASSDEGVYNSPLHF. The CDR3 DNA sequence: TGTGCCAGCAGTGACGAGGGGGTCTATAATTCACCCCTCCACTTT.

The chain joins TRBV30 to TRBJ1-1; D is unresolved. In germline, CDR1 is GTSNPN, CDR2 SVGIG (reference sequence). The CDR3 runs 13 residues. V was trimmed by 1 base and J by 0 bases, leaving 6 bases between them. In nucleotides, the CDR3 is TGTGCCTGGAGTGCCCTTCTGAACACTGAAGCTTTCTTT. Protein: CAWSALLNTEAFF.

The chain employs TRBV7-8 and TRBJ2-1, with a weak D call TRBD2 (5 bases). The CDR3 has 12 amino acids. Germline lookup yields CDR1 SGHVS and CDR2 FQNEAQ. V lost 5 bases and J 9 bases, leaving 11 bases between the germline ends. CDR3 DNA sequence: TGTGCCAGCAGCCCCGGACTCACTGAGCAGTTCTTC. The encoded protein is CASSPGLTEQFF.

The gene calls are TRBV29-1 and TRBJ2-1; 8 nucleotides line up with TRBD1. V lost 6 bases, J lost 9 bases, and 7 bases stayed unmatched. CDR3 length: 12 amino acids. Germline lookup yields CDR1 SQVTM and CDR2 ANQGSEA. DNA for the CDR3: TGCAGCGTAACGACAGGGGACAGTGAGCAGTTCTTC. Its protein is CSVTTGDSEQFF.

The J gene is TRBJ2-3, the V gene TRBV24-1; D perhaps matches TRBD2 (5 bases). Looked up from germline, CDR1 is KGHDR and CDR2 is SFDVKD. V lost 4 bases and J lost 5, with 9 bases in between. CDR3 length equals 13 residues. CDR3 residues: CATSESGIDTQYF. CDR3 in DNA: TGTGCCACCAGTGAATCGGGGATAGATACGCAGTATTTT.

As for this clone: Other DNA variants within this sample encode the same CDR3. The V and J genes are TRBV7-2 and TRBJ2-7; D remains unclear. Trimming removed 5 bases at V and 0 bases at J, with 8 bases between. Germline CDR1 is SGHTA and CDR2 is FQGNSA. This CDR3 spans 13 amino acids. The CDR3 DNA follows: TGTGCCAGCAGCCCAAGGGTCTCCTACGAGCAGTACTTC. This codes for CASSPRVSYEQYF. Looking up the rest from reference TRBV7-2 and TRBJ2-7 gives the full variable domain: GAGVSQSPSNKVTEKGKDVELRCDPISGHTALYWYRQSLGQGLEFLIYFQGNSAPDKSGLPSDRFSAERTGGSVSTLTIQRTQQEDSAVYLCASSPRVSYEQYFGPGTRLTVT.

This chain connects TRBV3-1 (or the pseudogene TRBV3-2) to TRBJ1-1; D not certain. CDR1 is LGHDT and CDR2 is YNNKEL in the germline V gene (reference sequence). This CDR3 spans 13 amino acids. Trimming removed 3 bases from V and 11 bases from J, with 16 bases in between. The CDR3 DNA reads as TGTGCCAGCAGCCAGAAAGACGACCCGAACGCTTTCTTT. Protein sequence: CASSQKDDPNAFF.

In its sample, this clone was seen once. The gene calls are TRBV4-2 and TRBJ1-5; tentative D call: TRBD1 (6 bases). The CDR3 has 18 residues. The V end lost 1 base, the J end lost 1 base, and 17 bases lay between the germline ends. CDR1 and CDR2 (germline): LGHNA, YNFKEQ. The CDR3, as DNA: TGTGCCAGCAGCCAAGGTACGCCTTCAGGGGCGAGCAATCAGCCCCAGCATTTT. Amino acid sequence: CASSQGTPSGASNQPQHF.

CDR3 sequence (DNA): TGTGCCAGCAGCTTAGTTGAGGCCTCGTCGATAACCGGGGAGCTGTTTTTT. Its protein is CASSLVEASSITGELFF. The chain couples TRBV7-2 to TRBJ2-2; D unclear. This CDR3 is built from 17 residues. Germline V gene data show CDR1 as SGHTA and CDR2 as FQGNSA. The V end lost 1 base, the J end lost 5 bases, and 17 bases lay between the germline ends.

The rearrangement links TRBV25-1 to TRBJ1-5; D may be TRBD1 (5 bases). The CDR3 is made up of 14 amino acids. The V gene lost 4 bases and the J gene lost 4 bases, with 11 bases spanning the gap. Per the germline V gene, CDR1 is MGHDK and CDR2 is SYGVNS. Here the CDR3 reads CASSASGFNQPQHF. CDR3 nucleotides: TGTGCCAGCAGTGCCTCAGGGTTTAATCAGCCCCAGCATTTT.

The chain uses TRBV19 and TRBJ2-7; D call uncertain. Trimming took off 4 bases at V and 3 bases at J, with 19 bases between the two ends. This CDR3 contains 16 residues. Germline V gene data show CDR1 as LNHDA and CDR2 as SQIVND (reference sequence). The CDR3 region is CASSRAPTQAFYEQYF. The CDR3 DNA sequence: TGTGCCAGTAGTAGGGCACCAACCCAAGCTTTCTACGAGCAGTACTTC.

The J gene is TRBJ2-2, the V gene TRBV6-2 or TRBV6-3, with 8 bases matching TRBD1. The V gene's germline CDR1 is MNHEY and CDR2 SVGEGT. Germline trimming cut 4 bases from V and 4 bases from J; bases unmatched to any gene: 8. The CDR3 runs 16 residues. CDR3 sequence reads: CASSSLDRGGTGELFF. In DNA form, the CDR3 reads TGTGCCAGCAGTTCCCTCGACAGGGGCGGCACCGGGGAGCTGTTTTTT.

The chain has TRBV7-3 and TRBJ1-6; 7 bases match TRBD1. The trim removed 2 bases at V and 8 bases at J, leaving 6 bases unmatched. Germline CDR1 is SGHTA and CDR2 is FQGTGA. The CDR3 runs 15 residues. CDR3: CASSLGSRGDSPLHF. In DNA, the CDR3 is TGTGCCAGCAGCTTAGGGTCCAGGGGGGATTCACCCCTCCACTTT.

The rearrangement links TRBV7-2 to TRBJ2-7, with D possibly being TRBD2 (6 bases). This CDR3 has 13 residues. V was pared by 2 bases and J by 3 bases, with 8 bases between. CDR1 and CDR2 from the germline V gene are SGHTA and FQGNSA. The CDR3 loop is CASSLRRDYEQYF. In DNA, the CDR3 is TGTGCCAGCAGCTTACGGCGGGACTACGAGCAGTACTTC.

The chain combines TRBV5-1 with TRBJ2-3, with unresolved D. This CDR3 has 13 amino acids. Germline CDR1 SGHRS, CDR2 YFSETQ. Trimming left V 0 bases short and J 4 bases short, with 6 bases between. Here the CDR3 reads CASSLATSDTQYF. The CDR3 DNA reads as TGCGCCAGCAGCTTGGCAACTTCAGATACGCAGTATTTT.

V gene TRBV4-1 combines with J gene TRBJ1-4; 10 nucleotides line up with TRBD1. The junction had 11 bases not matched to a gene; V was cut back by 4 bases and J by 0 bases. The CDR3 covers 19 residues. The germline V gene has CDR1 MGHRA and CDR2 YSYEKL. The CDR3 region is CASSRIRDRGRATNEKLFF. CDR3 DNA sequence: TGCGCCAGCAGCCGGATCCGGGACAGGGGCCGTGCAACTAATGAAAAACTGTTTTTT.

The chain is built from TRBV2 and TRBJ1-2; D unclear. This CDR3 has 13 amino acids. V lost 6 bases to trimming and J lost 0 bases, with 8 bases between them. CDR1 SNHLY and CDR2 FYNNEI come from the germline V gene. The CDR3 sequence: CASRPPSNYGYTF. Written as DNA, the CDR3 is TGTGCCAGCAGGCCCCCATCTAACTATGGCTACACCTTC.